The 19 T cell receptor beta chains listed next were all sequenced from one sample in a study of blood T cell repertoires in COVID-19. Generated by immunoSEQ multiplex PCR, the TCRdb table keeps only in-frame clones and is missing some. The table lists 150,000 to 200,000 clones, less than 90% of them singletons. Material: peripheral blood. The receptors originated from a woman aged 55-70 years with COVID-19, enrolled during active disease.

This clone was recorded once. This CDR3 is CASSEGTGTYEQYF. The CDR3, as DNA: TGTGCCAGCAGCGAAGGGACTGGGACCTACGAGCAGTACTTC. V gene TRBV9 combines with J gene TRBJ2-7; a possible D gene is TRBD2 (6 bases). The CDR3 runs 14 residues. V dropped 3 bases and J dropped 2 bases, with 12 bases sitting between them. Germline V gives CDR1 SGDLS, CDR2 YYNGEE.

The chain is built from TRBV7-9 and TRBJ2-7; TRBD1 matches 9 bases. V lost 4 bases and J lost 3; bases outside the gene matches: 13. The CDR3 has 17 residues. From germline, CDR1 is SEHNR and CDR2 FQNEAQ (reference sequence). CDR3 loop: CASSSRSLRDRVYEQYF. In nucleotides, the CDR3 is TGTGCCAGCAGCTCTAGGTCGCTCCGGGACAGGGTCTACGAGCAGTACTTC.

The chain is built from TRBV6-5 and TRBJ1-3; 7 bases fit TRBD1. The germline CDR1 and CDR2 sequences are MNHEY and SVGAGI. V dropped 6 bases and J dropped 3; count of bases not matched to a gene: 5. The CDR3 totals 14 residues. CDR3 protein: CASRSQGLGNTIYF. The DNA for the CDR3 is TGTGCCAGCAGATCACAGGGGCTTGGAAACACCATATATTTT.

V usage is TRBV7-3 and J usage is TRBJ2-3, with 9 nucleotides matching TRBD2. The germline V gene encodes CDR1 SGHTA and CDR2 FQGTGA. The CDR3 has 16 amino acids. V lost 1 base to trimming and J lost 2 bases; unmatched junction nucleotides: 4. The CDR3 nucleotides are TGTGCCAGCAGCTTAAGGCCTAGCGGGACCACAGATACGCAGTATTTT. As protein: CASSLRPSGTTDTQYF.

This chain joins TRBV19 and TRBJ1-2; D gene unclear. CDR1 and CDR2 (germline): LNHDA, SQIVND (reference sequence). The CDR3 contains 13 residues. V lost 3 bases and J lost 2, with 7 bases in between. The CDR3 nucleotides are TGTGCCAGTAGTATGGGCAGGAACTATGGCTACACCTTC. The encoded protein is CASSMGRNYGYTF.

The genes are TRBV7-6 and TRBJ2-7; 7 positions match TRBD1. V was clipped by 6 bases and J by 0 bases; unmatched bases: 2. Germline values: CDR1 SGHVS, CDR2 FNYEAQ. The CDR3 is made up of 13 amino acids. CDR3 in amino acids: CASRQGSSYEQYF. CDR3 coding DNA: TGTGCCAGCAGACAGGGGAGCTCCTACGAGCAGTACTTC.

V usage is TRBV28 and J usage is TRBJ1-4; 11 bases align to TRBD1. This CDR3 contains 15 residues. V lost 3 bases to trimming and J lost 7 bases; unmatched junction nucleotides: 4. Germline CDR1 reads MDHEN; CDR2 reads SYDVKM. The CDR3 DNA reads as TGTGCCAGCAGTTTTACCGGGACAGGGGGTGAAAAACTGTTTTTT. This sequence encodes CASSFTGTGGEKLFF.

Of note for this clone: The sample holds other DNA sequences that translate to the same CDR3. This rearrangement joins TRBV12-3 or TRBV12-4 to TRBJ2-1; 9 nucleotides match TRBD1. V was pared by 9 bases and J by 6 bases, with 6 bases of the junction left unmatched. This CDR3 has 13 residues. The CDR3 DNA sequence: TGTGCCAGTAGGGGGACAGGGACCAATGAGCAGTTCTTC. Residues: CASRGTGTNEQFF.

The gene calls are TRBV6-2 or TRBV6-3 and TRBJ2-1; D unclear. Trimming took off 0 bases at V and 6 bases at J, with 9 bases between the two ends. CDR3 size: 14 residues. Germline CDR1 is MNHEY and CDR2 is SVGEGT. The CDR3 DNA sequence: TGTGCCAGCAGTTACTCCTCGGTCGCCAATGAGCAGTTCTTC. Translated, it gives CASSYSSVANEQFF.

The rearrangement links TRBV28 to TRBJ2-3, with D possibly TRBD1 on 6 matching bases. Per germline, CDR1 MDHEN and CDR2 SYDVKM. The ends were cut back, 5 bases at V and 2 bases at J, with 8 bases in the middle. This CDR3 contains 13 residues. The DNA of the CDR3 is TGTGCCAGCAGTGGACAGAACACAGATACGCAGTATTTT. Residues: CASSGQNTDTQYF.

The chain couples TRBV19 to TRBJ1-5, with 7 bases aligning to TRBD1. After removal of 10 bases from V and 4 bases from J, the junction contained 10 bases not matched to a gene. Germline V lookup: CDR1 LNHDA, CDR2 SQIVND (reference sequence). This CDR3 comprises 14 residues. CDR3 protein: CATDSTGKNQPQHF. The CDR3 DNA follows: TGTGCCACCGACTCGACAGGGAAGAATCAGCCCCAGCATTTT. Full variable domain (outside the CDR3, taken from reference TRBV19 and TRBJ1-5): DGGITQSPKYLFRKEGQNVTLSCEQNLNHDAMYWYRQDPGQGLRLIYYSQIVNDFQKGDIAEGYSVSREKKESFPLTVTSAQKNPTAFYLCATDSTGKNQPQHFGDGTRLSIL.

This sequence joins TRBV5-1 and TRBJ2-5; 7 positions match TRBD1. V shed 0 bases and J 2 bases; nucleotides not matched to a gene: 1. CDR3 length: 14 amino acids. Germline V gives CDR1 SGHRS, CDR2 YFSETQ. DNA for the CDR3: TGCGCCAGCAGCTTGGTGGGACAGCAAGAGACCCAGTACTTC. It encodes CASSLVGQQETQYF.

The chain has TRBV30 and TRBJ1-2; D is possibly TRBD1 (5 bases). Looked up from germline, CDR1 is GTSNPN and CDR2 is SVGIG (reference sequence). The CDR3 contains 12 residues. The V end lost 4 bases, the J end lost 3 bases, and 9 bases lay between the germline ends. In DNA form, the CDR3 reads TGTGCCTGGACCCCGGGGGACTATGGCTACACCTTC. Its protein is CAWTPGDYGYTF.

CDR3 region: CASSSRPGVSGANVLTF. CDR3 nucleotides: TGTGCCAGCAGCTCCCGGCCGGGGGTCTCTGGGGCCAACGTCCTGACTTTC. The chain combines TRBV7-3 with TRBJ2-6, with D possibly being TRBD2 (6 bases). Trimming stripped 4 bases from V and 0 bases from J, with 13 bases between. Per germline, CDR1 SGHTA and CDR2 FQGTGA. The length of the CDR3 is 17 residues.

The sample holds one count of this clone. The J gene is TRBJ2-7, the V gene TRBV19, with TRBD2 matching 12 bases. The CDR3 loop spans 14 amino acids. CDR1 LNHDA and CDR2 SQIVND come from the germline V gene (reference sequence). With V trimmed by 4 bases and J by 5 bases, 3 bases remained unmatched. CDR3 nucleotide sequence: TGTGCCAGTAGTACGGGACTAGCGGGCCACGAGCAGTACTTC. Translation: CASSTGLAGHEQYF.

The rearrangement links TRBV6-5 to TRBJ2-5, with 10 bases matching TRBD1. The CDR3 is 15 residues long. V shed 6 bases and J 4 bases; nucleotides not matched to a gene: 8. Looked up from germline, CDR1 is MNHEY and CDR2 is SVGAGI. The CDR3 DNA reads TGTGCCAGCAGGCTGGACAGGGGGAACTCAGAGACCCAGTACTTC. Protein product: CASRLDRGNSETQYF.

The chain recombines TRBV6-4 with TRBJ1-6; D may be TRBD1 (6 bases). Trimming pared 3 bases from V and 10 bases from J, leaving 13 bases between. Germline lookup yields CDR1 MRHNA and CDR2 SNTAGT. CDR3 size: 14 residues. The CDR3 here is CASSEFRGSSPLHF. The DNA of the CDR3 is TGTGCCAGCAGTGAATTCAGGGGCAGCTCACCCCTCCACTTT.

This clone has just a few counts. The chain combines TRBV19 with TRBJ2-7; TRBD1 matches 9 bases. Trimming at V came to 8 bases and at J to 0 bases, leaving 5 bases not matched to a gene. Germline CDR1 and CDR2: LNHDA and SQIVND (reference sequence). The CDR3 totals 14 residues. CDR3 bases: TGTGCCAGTCGGGGGACAGGGAGCTCCTACGAGCAGTACTTC. Its protein product is CASRGTGSSYEQYF.

The rearrangement uses TRBV3-1 (or the pseudogene TRBV3-2) and TRBJ1-6, with 7 positions matching TRBD1. V shed 5 bases and J 7 bases; nucleotides not matched to a gene: 11. Germline CDR1 and CDR2: LGHDT and YNNKEL (reference sequence). The CDR3 consists of 16 residues. The CDR3 loop reads CASSIIGDRQNSPLHF. CDR3 in DNA: TGTGCCAGCAGCATAATCGGGGACAGACAGAATTCACCCCTCCACTTT.